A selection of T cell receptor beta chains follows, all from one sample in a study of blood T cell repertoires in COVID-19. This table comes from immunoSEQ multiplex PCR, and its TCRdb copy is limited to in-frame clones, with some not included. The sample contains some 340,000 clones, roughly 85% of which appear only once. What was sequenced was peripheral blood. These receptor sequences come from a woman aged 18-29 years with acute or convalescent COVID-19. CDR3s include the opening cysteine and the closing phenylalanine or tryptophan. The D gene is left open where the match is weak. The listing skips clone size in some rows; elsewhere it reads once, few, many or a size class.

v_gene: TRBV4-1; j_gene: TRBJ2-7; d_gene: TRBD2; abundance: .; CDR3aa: CASSQAGLAYYEQYF; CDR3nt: TGCGCCAGCAGCCAAGCGGGACTAGCTTACTACGAGCAGTACTTC
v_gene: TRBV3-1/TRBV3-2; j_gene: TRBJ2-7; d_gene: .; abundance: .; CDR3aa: CASSLQDYEQYF; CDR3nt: TGTGCCAGCAGTCTTCAGGACTACGAGCAGTACTTC
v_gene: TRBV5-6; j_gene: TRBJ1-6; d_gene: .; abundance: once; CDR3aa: CASSPGYNSPLHF; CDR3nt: TGTGCCAGCAGCCCCGGTTATAATTCACCCCTCCACTTT
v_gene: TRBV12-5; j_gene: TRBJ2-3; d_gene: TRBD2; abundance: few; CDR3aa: CASGLEIAGPAGDTQYF; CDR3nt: TGTGCTAGTGGTTTGGAAATAGCGGGACCGGCGGGGGATACGCAGTATTTT
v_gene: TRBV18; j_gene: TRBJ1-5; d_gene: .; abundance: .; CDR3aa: CASSPGASQPQHF; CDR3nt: TGTGCCAGCTCACCAGGGGCGTCTCAGCCCCAGCATTTT
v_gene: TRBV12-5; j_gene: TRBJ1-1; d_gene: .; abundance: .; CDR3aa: CASGPEVSEAFF; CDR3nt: TGTGCTAGTGGCCCCGAAGTGAGTGAAGCTTTCTTT
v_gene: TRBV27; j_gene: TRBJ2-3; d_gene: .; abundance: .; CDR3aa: CASSLELPTDTQYF; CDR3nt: TGTGCCAGCAGTTTAGAGCTACCCACAGATACGCAGTATTTT
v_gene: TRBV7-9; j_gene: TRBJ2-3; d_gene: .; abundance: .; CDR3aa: CASSPGTGAAPTTDTQYF; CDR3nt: TGTGCCAGCAGCCCGGGCACGGGAGCGGCGCCCACAACAGATACGCAGTATTTT
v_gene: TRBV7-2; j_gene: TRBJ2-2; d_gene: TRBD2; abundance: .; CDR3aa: CASSSLAGFQNTGELFF; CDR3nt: TGTGCCAGCAGCAGCCTAGCGGGGTTTCAAAACACCGGGGAGCTGTTTTTT
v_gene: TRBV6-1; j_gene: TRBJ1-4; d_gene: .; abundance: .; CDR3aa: CASSEWVGDIAEKLFF; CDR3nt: TGTGCCAGCAGTGAATGGGTGGGGGACATAGCTGAAAAACTGTTTTTT
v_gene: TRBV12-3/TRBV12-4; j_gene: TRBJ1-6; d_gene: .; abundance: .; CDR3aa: CASSLDSYSPLHF; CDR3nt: TGTGCCAGCAGTTTAGACAGTTATTCACCCCTCCACTTT
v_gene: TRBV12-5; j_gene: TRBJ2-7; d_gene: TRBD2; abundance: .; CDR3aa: CASGLVLAGGHDREQYF; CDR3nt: TGTGCTAGTGGTTTGGTACTGGCGGGAGGCCACGACAGGGAGCAGTACTTC
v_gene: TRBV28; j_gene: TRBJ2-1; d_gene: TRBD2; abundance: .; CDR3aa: CASSSGLAGRFF; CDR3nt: TGTGCCAGCAGTTCGGGACTAGCGGGGAGGTTCTTC
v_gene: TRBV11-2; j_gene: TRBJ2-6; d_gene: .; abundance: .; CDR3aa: CASSLGVVAGANVLTF; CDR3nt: TGTGCCAGCAGCTTAGGTGTCGTAGCTGGGGCCAACGTCCTGACTTTC
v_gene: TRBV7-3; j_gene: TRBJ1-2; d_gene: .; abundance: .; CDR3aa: CASFLQAPSGYTF; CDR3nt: TGTGCCAGCTTTTTGCAGGCCCCGTCTGGCTACACCTTC
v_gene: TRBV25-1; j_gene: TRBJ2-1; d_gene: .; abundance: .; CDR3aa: CASSDLGDPFYNEQFF; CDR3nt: TGTGCCAGCAGTGATCTCGGGGATCCCTTCTACAATGAGCAGTTCTTC
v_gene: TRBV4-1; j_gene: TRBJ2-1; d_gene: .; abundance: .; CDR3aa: CASSLQDGGLSYNEQFF; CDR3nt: TGCGCCAGCAGCCTCCAAGATGGCGGGCTCTCCTACAATGAGCAGTTCTTC
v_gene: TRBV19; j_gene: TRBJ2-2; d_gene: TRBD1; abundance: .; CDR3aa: CASRGTGLTGELFF; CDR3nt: TGTGCCAGTAGAGGGACAGGCCTCACCGGGGAGCTGTTTTTT
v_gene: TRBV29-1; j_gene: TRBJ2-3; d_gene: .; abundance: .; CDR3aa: CSVDSGGQGDTQYF; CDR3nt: TGCAGCGTTGATTCGGGGGGCCAAGGAGATACGCAGTATTTT
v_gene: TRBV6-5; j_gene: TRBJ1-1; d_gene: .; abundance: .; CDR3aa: CASRKQGTNEAFF; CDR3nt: TGTGCCAGCAGGAAACAGGGTACGAATGAAGCTTTCTTT
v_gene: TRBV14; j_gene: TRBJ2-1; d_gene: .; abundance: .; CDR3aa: CASRKTVTNEQFF; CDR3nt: TGTGCCAGCCGTAAGACAGTAACTAATGAGCAGTTCTTC
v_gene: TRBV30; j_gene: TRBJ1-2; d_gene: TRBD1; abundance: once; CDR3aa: CAWGQALYGYTF; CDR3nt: TGTGCCTGGGGACAGGCTCTGTATGGCTACACCTTC
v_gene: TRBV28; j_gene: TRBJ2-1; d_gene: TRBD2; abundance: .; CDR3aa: CASSLLVSGSIRNEQFF; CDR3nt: TGTGCCAGCAGTCTCCTGGTTAGCGGGAGTATCAGGAATGAGCAGTTCTTC
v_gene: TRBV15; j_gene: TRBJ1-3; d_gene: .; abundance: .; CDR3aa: CATSRDSSSSGNTIYF; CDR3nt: TGTGCCACCAGCAGAGACAGTTCTAGCTCTGGAAACACCATATATTTT
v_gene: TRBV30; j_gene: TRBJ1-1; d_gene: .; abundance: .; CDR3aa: CAWSEQQGLNTEAFF; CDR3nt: TGTGCCTGGAGTGAGCAACAGGGTCTGAACACTGAAGCTTTCTTT
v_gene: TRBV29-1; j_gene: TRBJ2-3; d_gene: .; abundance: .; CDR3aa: CSVPSQGLRTDTQYF; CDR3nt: TGCAGCGTTCCGTCGCAGGGGCTTCGCACAGATACGCAGTATTTT
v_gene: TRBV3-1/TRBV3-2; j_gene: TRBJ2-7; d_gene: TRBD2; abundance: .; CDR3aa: CASSRNSGTSGSNEQYF; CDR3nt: TGTGCCAGCAGCCGAAACTCCGGGACTAGCGGGAGTAATGAGCAGTACTTC
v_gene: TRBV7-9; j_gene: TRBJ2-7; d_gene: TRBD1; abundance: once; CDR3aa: CASSPRDGQGYEQYF; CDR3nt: TGTGCCAGCAGCCCTAGGGATGGACAGGGATACGAGCAGTACTTC
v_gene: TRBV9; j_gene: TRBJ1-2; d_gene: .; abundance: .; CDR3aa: CASSVDFVQAGRGYTF; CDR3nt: TGTGCCAGCAGCGTAGATTTCGTACAGGCCGGGCGCGGCTACACCTTC
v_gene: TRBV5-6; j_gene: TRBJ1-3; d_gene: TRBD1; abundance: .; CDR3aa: CASSLMAGGNTIYF; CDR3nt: TGTGCCAGCAGCTTGATGGCAGGGGGGAACACCATATATTTT
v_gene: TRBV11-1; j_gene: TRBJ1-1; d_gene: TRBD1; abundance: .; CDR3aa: CASSPIAGGYTEAFF; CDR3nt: TGTGCCAGCAGCCCGATCGCAGGGGGGTACACTGAAGCTTTCTTT
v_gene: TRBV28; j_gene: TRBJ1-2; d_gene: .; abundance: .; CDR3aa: CASSLLAYYGYTF; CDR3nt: TGTGCCAGCAGTTTGTTGGCTTACTATGGCTACACCTTC
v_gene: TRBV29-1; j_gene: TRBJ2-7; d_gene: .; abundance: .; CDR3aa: CSVLDRFEQYF; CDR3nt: TGCAGCGTACTCGACAGATTCGAGCAGTACTTC
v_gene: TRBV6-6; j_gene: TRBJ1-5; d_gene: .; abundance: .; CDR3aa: CASSYDHRNQPQHF; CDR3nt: TGTGCCAGCAGTTATGATCACCGGAATCAGCCCCAGCATTTT
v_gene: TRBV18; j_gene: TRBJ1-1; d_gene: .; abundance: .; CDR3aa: CASSPPPRATRGTEAFF; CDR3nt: TGTGCCAGCTCACCACCGCCTAGGGCGACAAGGGGGACTGAAGCTTTCTTT
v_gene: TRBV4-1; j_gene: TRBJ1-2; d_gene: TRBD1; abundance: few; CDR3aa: CASSQDSEGAFGYTF; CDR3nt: TGCGCCAGCAGCCAAGATAGCGAGGGGGCGTTTGGCTACACCTTC
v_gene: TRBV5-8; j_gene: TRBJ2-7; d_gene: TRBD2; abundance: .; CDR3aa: CASSLLVTSTIYEQYF; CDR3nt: TGTGCCAGCAGCTTACTGGTGACTAGCACCATTTACGAGCAGTACTTC
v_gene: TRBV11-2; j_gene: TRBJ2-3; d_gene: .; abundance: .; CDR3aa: CASAGGTSTDTQYF; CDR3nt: TGTGCCAGCGCCGGGGGAACTAGCACAGATACGCAGTATTTT
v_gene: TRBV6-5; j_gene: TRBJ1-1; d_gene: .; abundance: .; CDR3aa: CASSWGVNTEAFF; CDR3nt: TGTGCCAGCAGTTGGGGAGTGAACACTGAAGCTTTCTTT
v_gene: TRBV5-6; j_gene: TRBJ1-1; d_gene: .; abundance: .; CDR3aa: CASSLGTIAGTEAFF; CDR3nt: TGTGCCAGCAGCCTTGGGACGATCGCGGGGACTGAAGCTTTCTTT